This T cell receptor beta chain originates from a study of shared T cell receptors in the human thymus. This table comes from immunoSEQ multiplex PCR, and its TCRdb copy is limited to in-frame clones, with some not included. The sample has 720,000 or so clones, 70% to 90% seen once. CDR3 length equals 16 residues. V shed 2 bases and J shed 3 bases, with 18 bases lying between them. Germline values: CDR1 SGHDT, CDR2 YYEEEE. The same sample was also studied in work on human thymus T cells.

Material for sequencing was thymocytes. The genes are TRBV5-6 and TRBJ2-7; D possibly corresponds to TRBD1 (5 bases). The receptor was derived from a girl less than two years old with a congenital heart defect. The CDR3 DNA reads as TGTGCCAGCAGCTTCACATTAGGCAGCAGGGACTACGAGCAGTACTTC. This translates into CASSFTLGSRDYEQYF.